A single TCR beta chain is shown here with its context. Antigen unknown. This record comes from a study of T-cell reconstitution after alpha-beta-depleted transplantation in children. As it was prepared, the TCRbeta library received unique molecular identifiers. TCRdb redid the calling of the PCR reads with MiXCR, one entry per CDR3 protein. The table has about 580,000 distinct CDR3 sequences, 25% to 30% seen once; the top ten hold 35% to 40%. Findings of the study overall: Newly generated T cells supplied most T-cell counts and diversity one year post-transplant. The origin of high day-60 TCRbeta diversity in some patients lay in surviving recipient T cells and thymic progenitors. It was reported that alpha-beta T cells came from several hundred expanded graft clones (about two months after transplant).

The CDR3 consists of 15 residues. From germline, CDR1 is MNHNS and CDR2 SASEGT. V lost 6 bases to trimming and J lost 4 bases, with 18 bases between them. The source of this sequence is a boy less than two years old with Wiskott-Aldrich syndrome, due to receive a stem cell transplant. The rearrangement joins TRBV6-1 to TRBJ1-1; maybe TRBD1 (6 bases). The material sequenced was PBMCs, taken before TCRalphabeta/CD19-depleted stem cell transplant. The CDR3 protein is CASSAGDRIGTEAFF. The CDR3 DNA reads TGTGCCAGCAGCGCAGGGGATCGTATAGGCACTGAAGCTTTCTTT.